These T cell receptor beta chains were read from a single sample in a study of regulatory T cells. Sequencing was performed with immunoSEQ multiplex PCR; in TCRdb, only in-frame clones are kept and a portion is missing. This sample carries more than 5,000 clones, around 91% of them seen once, and the ten largest clones take under 2%. The sample comprised CD4+ Tregs sorted from blood. The receptors were gathered from a person under 35 with CD3G deficiency. CDR3s include the opening cysteine and the closing phenylalanine or tryptophan. A D gene is named only where the DNA matches it firmly. The listing skips clone size in some rows; elsewhere it reads once, few, many or a size class.

D: TRBD1
V: TRBV11-2
size: -
J: TRBJ2-7
DNA: TGTGCCAGCAGCACGAGGGGACAGGGCTACGAGCAGTACTTC
CDR3: CASSTRGQGYEQYF

D: -
V: TRBV19
size: -
J: TRBJ1-5
DNA: TGTGCCAGTAGTATAAGCTTGGCACCCAATCAGCCCCAGCATTTT
CDR3: CASSISLAPNQPQHF

D: -
V: TRBV11-2
size: -
J: TRBJ2-7
DNA: TGTGCCAGCAGCCCGAGCATGGGGGAGCAGTACTTC
CDR3: CASSPSMGEQYF

D: TRBD1
V: TRBV19
size: once
J: TRBJ2-7
DNA: TGTGCCAGTAGTTTAACGGACAGGACAGAGCAGTACTTC
CDR3: CASSLTDRTEQYF

D: TRBD1
V: TRBV6-1
size: -
J: TRBJ2-4
DNA: TGTGCCAGCAGTGTACAGGGGGCCAAAAACATTCAGTACTTC
CDR3: CASSVQGAKNIQYF

D: -
V: TRBV7-8
size: -
J: TRBJ2-1
DNA: TGTGCCAGCAGCGTCGCGGGGTGGGCCTACAATGAGCAGTTCTTC
CDR3: CASSVAGWAYNEQFF

D: -
V: TRBV28
size: -
J: TRBJ2-7
DNA: TGTGCCAGCAGTCGTCCCATTAAGACTGCGCGCTCCTACGAGCAGTACTTC
CDR3: CASSRPIKTARSYEQYF

D: TRBD1
V: TRBV6-1
size: -
J: TRBJ2-7
DNA: TGTGCCAGCAGAGCCCCGGGACAGGGTCCGGAGCAGTACTTC
CDR3: CASRAPGQGPEQYF

D: -
V: TRBV6-6
size: -
J: TRBJ1-5
DNA: TGTGCCAGCAGACAGGCTCGGGGGCCCCAGCATTTT
CDR3: CASRQARGPQHF

D: -
V: TRBV28
size: -
J: TRBJ2-1
DNA: TGTGCCAGCAGGGGGGGCTCAGCGAACTACAATGAGCAGTTCTTC
CDR3: CASRGGSANYNEQFF

D: -
V: TRBV5-1
size: -
J: TRBJ1-2
DNA: TGCGCCAGCAGATCTGGGCCGGGGGGCTATGGCTACACCTTC
CDR3: CASRSGPGGYGYTF

D: TRBD2
V: TRBV6-1
size: -
J: TRBJ2-3
DNA: TGTGCCAGCAGCACCCTAGCGGGAGCGACAGATACGCAGTATTTT
CDR3: CASSTLAGATDTQYF

D: -
V: TRBV6-1
size: once
J: TRBJ1-2
DNA: TGTGCCAGCAGTTCGACAGCTCAATATGGCTACACCTTC
CDR3: CASSSTAQYGYTF

D: -
V: TRBV27
size: few
J: TRBJ2-1
DNA: TGTGCCAGCAGTTTATCGTTGACGGATAATGAGCAGTTCTTC
CDR3: CASSLSLTDNEQFF

D: -
V: TRBV28
size: -
J: TRBJ2-6
DNA: TGTGCCAGCAGGGCCTCAAGAGGTGGGGAGAGGGGGGCCAACGTCCTGACTTTC
CDR3: CASRASRGGERGANVLTF

D: -
V: TRBV28
size: -
J: TRBJ2-7
DNA: TGTGCCAGCACCCAACCAGGGACTGGGGAGCAGTACTTC
CDR3: CASTQPGTGEQYF

D: -
V: TRBV21-1
size: -
J: TRBJ2-3
DNA: TGTGCCAGCAGCCTAACCGGGACTAGCGGGAACACAGATACGCAGTATTTT
CDR3: CASSLTGTSGNTDTQYF

D: -
V: TRBV5-1
size: -
J: TRBJ1-6
DNA: TGCGCCAGCAGCTTTGGTGCTGTGGATTCACCCCTCCACTTT
CDR3: CASSFGAVDSPLHF

D: -
V: TRBV5-1
size: -
J: TRBJ1-1
DNA: TGCGCCAGCAGCTTTGGCCGCTTAGGGGAGGGGAACACTGAAGCTTTCTTT
CDR3: CASSFGRLGEGNTEAFF

D: TRBD1
V: TRBV28
size: -
J: TRBJ2-2
DNA: TGTGCCAGCAGTTTACCCCTACCGGGACAGGGGGCCGGGGAGCTGTTTTTT
CDR3: CASSLPLPGQGAGELFF

D: TRBD2
V: TRBV7-9
size: -
J: TRBJ2-5
DNA: TGTGCCAGCAGCTTGAGCGGGGTCTTTCAAGAGACCCAGTACTTC
CDR3: CASSLSGVFQETQYF

D: TRBD2
V: TRBV28
size: -
J: TRBJ2-7
DNA: TGTGCCAGCACCGGGGGACTAGCGGGAGTGAAGGAGCAGTACTTC
CDR3: CASTGGLAGVKEQYF

D: -
V: TRBV5-1
size: -
J: TRBJ1-2
DNA: TGCGCCAGCAGCTTGGACAGGGATGGCTACACCTTC
CDR3: CASSLDRDGYTF

D: -
V: TRBV10-3
size: -
J: TRBJ2-7
DNA: TGTGCCATCAGTGAGTCCTTGTCCTACGAGCAGTACTTC
CDR3: CAISESLSYEQYF

D: TRBD1
V: TRBV30
size: once
J: TRBJ1-2
DNA: TGTGCCTGGAGTCCAGGGGGAGGTGGCTACACCTTC
CDR3: CAWSPGGGGYTF

D: -
V: TRBV30
size: few
J: TRBJ2-1
DNA: TGTGCCTGGAGTGTATCAGGCTACAATGAGCAGTTCTTC
CDR3: CAWSVSGYNEQFF

D: -
V: TRBV5-1
size: -
J: TRBJ1-4
DNA: TGCGCCAGCAGCTGGGACCAGGGGGAAAAACTGTTTTTT
CDR3: CASSWDQGEKLFF

D: -
V: TRBV11-1
size: -
J: TRBJ2-7
DNA: TGTGCCAGCAGCTCAAACTCCGGCTACGAGCAGTACTTC
CDR3: CASSSNSGYEQYF

D: TRBD1
V: TRBV7-8
size: -
J: TRBJ2-7
DNA: TGTGCCAGCAGCTTGGGACAGGGACAGGGAGAGCAGTACTTC
CDR3: CASSLGQGQGEQYF

D: -
V: TRBV6-1
size: -
J: TRBJ2-7
DNA: TGTGCCAGCAGTGCCCCCCTAGCGAGATCCTACGAGCAGTACTTC
CDR3: CASSAPLARSYEQYF

D: -
V: TRBV10-3
size: -
J: TRBJ2-7
DNA: TGTGCCATCAGTGCGACTAGGAACGAGCAGTACTTC
CDR3: CAISATRNEQYF

D: TRBD2
V: TRBV28
size: -
J: TRBJ2-7
DNA: TGTGCCAGCAGTCCCGCCGGGACTAGCGGCTACGAGCAGTACTTC
CDR3: CASSPAGTSGYEQYF

D: -
V: TRBV5-1
size: -
J: TRBJ2-6
DNA: TGCGCCAGCAGCTTGGGGACTGGGGCCAACGTCCTGACTTTC
CDR3: CASSLGTGANVLTF

D: -
V: TRBV28
size: -
J: TRBJ1-5
DNA: TGTGCCAGCAGTCCTGTGGGGGATCTTCAGCCCCAGCATTTT
CDR3: CASSPVGDLQPQHF

D: -
V: TRBV7-2
size: -
J: TRBJ2-7
DNA: TGTGCCAGCAGCTTAGATGGGCCAGGTACATACGAGCAGTACTTC
CDR3: CASSLDGPGTYEQYF

D: -
V: TRBV21-1
size: -
J: TRBJ2-7
DNA: TGTGCCAGCAGCAATTGCGGCAGCCGAGGTTCCTACGAGCAGTACTTC
CDR3: CASSNCGSRGSYEQYF

D: -
V: TRBV5-1
size: -
J: TRBJ2-7
DNA: TGCGCCAGCAGCCCGGGACCGAAGCACTACGAGCAGTACTTC
CDR3: CASSPGPKHYEQYF

D: -
V: TRBV6-1
size: -
J: TRBJ2-7
DNA: TGTGCCAGCAGATCTCCCATCGGCGCGCAGTACTTC
CDR3: CASRSPIGAQYF

D: -
V: TRBV6-1
size: -
J: TRBJ1-1
DNA: TGTGCCAGCAGTGAAAGCTGGGGGAAAGCTTTCTTT
CDR3: CASSESWGKAFF